Listed below are T cell receptor beta chains from one sample, sequenced in a study of spatial heterogeneity in lung cancer. TCRdb re-analysed the 5' RACE reads in MiXCR, keeping a single row per CDR3 protein. The repertoire holds around 45,000 distinct CDR3 sequences, with roughly 13% as singletons. The sample in question was PBMCs, obtained at surgery. These receptors came from a male donor with early-stage non-small cell lung cancer. Each CDR3 is given with its conserved first and last residue. Each record gives: D gene, clone size, J gene, V gene, CDR3 DNA, CDR3 protein. A D gene is named only where the DNA matches it firmly. The size of a clone is reported for some rows only, either as once, few or many, or as a class for expanded clones.

D gene: -; clone size: few; J gene: TRBJ2-2; V gene: TRBV12-5; CDR3 DNA: TGTGCTAGCCTCGGGCCAGTGGGCACCGGGGAGCTGTTTTTT; CDR3 protein: CASLGPVGTGELFF
D gene: TRBD2; clone size: many; J gene: TRBJ2-2; V gene: TRBV7-3; CDR3 DNA: TGTGCCAGCACCCAACTAGCGGGCACCGGGGAGCTGTTTTTT; CDR3 protein: CASTQLAGTGELFF
D gene: TRBD2; clone size: many; J gene: TRBJ2-1; V gene: TRBV5-4; CDR3 DNA: TGTGCCAGCAGCTTGGAACTAGCGGGAGTAAGGAATGAGCAGTTCTTC; CDR3 protein: CASSLELAGVRNEQFF
D gene: TRBD1; clone size: -; J gene: TRBJ1-1; V gene: TRBV9; CDR3 DNA: TGTGCCAGCAGCGTCGGACAGGGTGCAGCTTTCTTT; CDR3 protein: CASSVGQGAAFF
D gene: TRBD2; clone size: many; J gene: TRBJ2-1; V gene: TRBV28; CDR3 DNA: TGTGCCAGCAGTTCTTGGACTAGCGGGAGTTGGTCCTACAATGAGCAGTTCTTC; CDR3 protein: CASSSWTSGSWSYNEQFF
D gene: -; clone size: many; J gene: TRBJ2-4; V gene: TRBV11-1; CDR3 DNA: TGTGCCAGCAGCCCGGACGGTGGGGACATTCAGTACTTC; CDR3 protein: CASSPDGGDIQYF
D gene: -; clone size: many; J gene: TRBJ2-3; V gene: TRBV29-1; CDR3 DNA: TGCAGCGTTGAAACAGATACGCAGTATTTT; CDR3 protein: CSVETDTQYF
D gene: -; clone size: -; J gene: TRBJ2-1; V gene: TRBV7-2; CDR3 DNA: TGTGCCAGCACCGACCGAGAGGGGAGCAATGAGCAGTTCTTC; CDR3 protein: CASTDREGSNEQFF
D gene: -; clone size: -; J gene: TRBJ1-1; V gene: TRBV7-2; CDR3 DNA: TGTGCCAGCAGCTTAAGGAGGGCAGGGGAAGCTTTCTTT; CDR3 protein: CASSLRRAGEAFF
D gene: -; clone size: few; J gene: TRBJ2-2; V gene: TRBV7-7; CDR3 DNA: TGTGCTAGCAGCTTGCGGGGAAATAATGGCGGGGAGCTGTTTTTT; CDR3 protein: CASSLRGNNGGELFF
D gene: TRBD1; clone size: -; J gene: TRBJ1-4; V gene: TRBV2; CDR3 DNA: TGTGCCAGCAGTGAAATGGGGACAGGGAGTAATGAAAAACTGTTTTTT; CDR3 protein: CASSEMGTGSNEKLFF
D gene: -; clone size: many; J gene: TRBJ2-1; V gene: TRBV5-1; CDR3 DNA: TGCGCCAGTTCACCGGGGGTCTCCTACAATGAGCAGTTCTTC; CDR3 protein: CASSPGVSYNEQFF
D gene: TRBD2; clone size: few; J gene: TRBJ2-3; V gene: TRBV20-1; CDR3 DNA: TGCAGTGCTCGCCCGACTAGCGGGGGGGCAGATACGCAGTATTTT; CDR3 protein: CSARPTSGGADTQYF
D gene: -; clone size: -; J gene: TRBJ2-7; V gene: TRBV7-2; CDR3 DNA: TGTGCCAGCAGCTTAGATTCCCCAAAGTCCTACGAGCAGTACTTC; CDR3 protein: CASSLDSPKSYEQYF
D gene: TRBD1; clone size: many; J gene: TRBJ1-6; V gene: TRBV5-5; CDR3 DNA: TGTGCCAGCAGCTTGCATGGGACAGGGGTTTCACCCCTCCACTTT; CDR3 protein: CASSLHGTGVSPLHF
D gene: -; clone size: few; J gene: TRBJ1-3; V gene: TRBV6-5; CDR3 DNA: TGTGCCAGCAGTTCAGGCTCTGGAAACACCATATATTTT; CDR3 protein: CASSSGSGNTIYF
D gene: TRBD1; clone size: few; J gene: TRBJ2-7; V gene: TRBV7-7; CDR3 DNA: TGTGCTAGCAGCGCTGGACAGGTTGGTGAGCAGTACTTC; CDR3 protein: CASSAGQVGEQYF
D gene: TRBD1; clone size: few; J gene: TRBJ1-5; V gene: TRBV7-9; CDR3 DNA: TGTGCCAGCAGCGAACAGGGGGCGGGCAATCAGCCCCAGCATTTT; CDR3 protein: CASSEQGAGNQPQHF
D gene: -; clone size: few; J gene: TRBJ1-1; V gene: TRBV5-6; CDR3 DNA: TGTGCCAGCAGGTACGGGACGAATACTGAAGCTTTCTTT; CDR3 protein: CASRYGTNTEAFF
D gene: TRBD1; clone size: many; J gene: TRBJ1-2; V gene: TRBV6-4; CDR3 DNA: TGTGCCAGCAGCGGGACAGGGGACTATGGCTACACCTTC; CDR3 protein: CASSGTGDYGYTF
D gene: TRBD2; clone size: few; J gene: TRBJ2-1; V gene: TRBV29-1; CDR3 DNA: TGCAGCGTTGCACTAGCGGGAGAGGGTGAGCAGTTCTTC; CDR3 protein: CSVALAGEGEQFF